This TCR beta chain is from a study of blood T cell repertoires in COVID-19. Libraries were prepared by immunoSEQ multiplex PCR; TCRdb keeps only in-frame clonotypes and omits some of them. The sample includes 300,000 or so clones, 80% to 95% seen only once; the top ten take around 2%. Enrolled during active infection, Seattle patients were then followed longitudinally. The sample comprised peripheral blood. The clonotype originates from a young woman with COVID-19, enrolled during active disease.

The CDR3 here is CASSLVTGRHTEAFF. The DNA of the CDR3 is TGCGCCAGCAGCTTGGTGACAGGGAGGCACACTGAAGCTTTCTTT. V gene TRBV5-1 combines with J gene TRBJ1-1; 7 bases agree with TRBD1. Germline V gene lookup returns CDR1 SGHRS and CDR2 YFSETQ. V lost 0 bases, J lost 3 bases, and 5 bases stayed unmatched. There are 15 residues in the CDR3.